This T cell receptor (beta chain) was identified during a study of human T cells and chemical hapten exposure. About the study: Small discrepancies in pooled library volume mainly accounted for the varying TCR yields per sample.

The CDR3 has 14 residues. Germline loops: CDR1 SGHVS, CDR2 FQNEAQ. With 6 bases clipped from V and 6 bases from J, the junction kept 4 bases outside the gene matches. General study findings and limits: Sensitizing with DPC caused no change in TCRs above 1 in 1000 frequency.

This clonotype occurred many times. Its antigen is unknown. Unique molecular identifiers were attached to individual cDNA molecules during library preparation. As handled by the study authors: Samples ranged from 23,224 to 690,600 TCRs, with a median of roughly 96,000. MiXCR was run by TCRdb on the 5' RACE reads, yielding one entry per CDR3 protein. TCRdb, rather than the study authors, made the V and J calls. The sample records some 150,000 distinct CDR3 sequences, around 4% being singletons. Total RNA was isolated from unfractionated whole blood. The chain carries TRBV7-8 and TRBJ2-2, with TRBD1 matching 10 bases. This TCR was recovered from a female donor in good health. The CDR3 DNA reads TGTGCCAGCAGGTCCGGGACAGGGGCCGGGGAGCTGTTTTTT. This encodes CASRSGTGAGELFF.